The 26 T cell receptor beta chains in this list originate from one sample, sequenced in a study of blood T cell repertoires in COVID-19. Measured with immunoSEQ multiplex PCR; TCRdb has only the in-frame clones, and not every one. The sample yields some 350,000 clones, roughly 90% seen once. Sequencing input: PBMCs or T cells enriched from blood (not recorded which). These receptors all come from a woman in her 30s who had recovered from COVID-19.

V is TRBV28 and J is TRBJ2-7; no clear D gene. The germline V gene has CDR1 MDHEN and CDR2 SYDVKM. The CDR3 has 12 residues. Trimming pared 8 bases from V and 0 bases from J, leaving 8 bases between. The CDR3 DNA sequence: TGTGCCAGCCACGGTATCTCCTACGAGCAGTACTTC. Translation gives CASHGISYEQYF.

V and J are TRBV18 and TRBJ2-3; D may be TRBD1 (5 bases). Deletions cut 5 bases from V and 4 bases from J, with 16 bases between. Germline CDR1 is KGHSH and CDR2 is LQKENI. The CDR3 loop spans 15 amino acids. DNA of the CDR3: TGTGCCAGCTCAGGGCAGGACAACATGGCAGATACGCAGTATTTT. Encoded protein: CASSGQDNMADTQYF.

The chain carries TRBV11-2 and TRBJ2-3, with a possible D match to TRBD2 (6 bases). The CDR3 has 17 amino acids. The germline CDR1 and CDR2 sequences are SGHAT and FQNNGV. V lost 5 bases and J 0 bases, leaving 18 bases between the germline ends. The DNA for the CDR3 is TGTGCCAGCAGCGTAGGGCCGGGACTTCTTAGCACAGATACGCAGTATTTT. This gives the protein CASSVGPGLLSTDTQYF. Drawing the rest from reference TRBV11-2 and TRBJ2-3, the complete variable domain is EAGVAQSPRYKIIEKRQSVAFWCNPISGHATLYWYQQILGQGPKLLIQFQNNGVVDDSQLPKDRFSAERLKGVDSTLKIQPAKLEDSAVYLCASSVGPGLLSTDTQYFGPGTRLTVL.

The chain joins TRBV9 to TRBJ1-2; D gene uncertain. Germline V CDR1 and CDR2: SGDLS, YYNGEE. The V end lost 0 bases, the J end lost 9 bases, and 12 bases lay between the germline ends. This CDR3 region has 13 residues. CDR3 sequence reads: CASSVVGGLSYTF. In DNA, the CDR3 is TGTGCCAGCAGCGTAGTAGGCGGGTTAAGCTACACCTTC. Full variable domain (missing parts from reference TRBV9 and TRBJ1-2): DSGVTQTPKHLITATGQRVTLRCSPRSGDLSVYWYQQSLDQGLQFLIQYYNGEERAKGNILERFSAQQFPDLHSELNLSSLELGDSALYFCASSVVGGLSYTFGSGTRLTVV.

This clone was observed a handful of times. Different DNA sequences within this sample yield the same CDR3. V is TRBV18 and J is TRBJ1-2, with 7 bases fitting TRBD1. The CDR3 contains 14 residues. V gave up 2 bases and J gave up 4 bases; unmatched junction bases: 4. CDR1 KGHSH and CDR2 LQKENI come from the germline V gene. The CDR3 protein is CASSPGDSLYGYTF. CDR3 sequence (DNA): TGTGCCAGCTCACCAGGGGACAGTCTCTATGGCTACACCTTC.

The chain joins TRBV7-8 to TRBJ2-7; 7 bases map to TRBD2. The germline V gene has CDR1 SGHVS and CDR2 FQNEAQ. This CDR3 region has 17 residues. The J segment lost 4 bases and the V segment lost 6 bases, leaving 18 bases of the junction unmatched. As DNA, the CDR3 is TGTGCCAGCAGAGCTCGCCCCTTTGGGGAGCGGGAATACGAGCAGTACTTC. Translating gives CASRARPFGEREYEQYF.

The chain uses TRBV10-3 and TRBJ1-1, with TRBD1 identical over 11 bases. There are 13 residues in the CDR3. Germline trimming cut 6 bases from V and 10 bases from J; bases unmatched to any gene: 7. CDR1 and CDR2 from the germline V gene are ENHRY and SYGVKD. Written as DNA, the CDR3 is TGTGCCATCAGGCCGGGACAGGGGGAAGGAGCTTTCTTT. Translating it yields CAIRPGQGEGAFF.

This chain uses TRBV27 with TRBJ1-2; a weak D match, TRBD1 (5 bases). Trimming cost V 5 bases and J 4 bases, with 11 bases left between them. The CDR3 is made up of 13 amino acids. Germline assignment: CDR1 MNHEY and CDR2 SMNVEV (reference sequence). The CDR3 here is CASSAGLIYGYTF. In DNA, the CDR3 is TGTGCCAGCAGTGCGGGGCTCATCTATGGCTACACCTTC.

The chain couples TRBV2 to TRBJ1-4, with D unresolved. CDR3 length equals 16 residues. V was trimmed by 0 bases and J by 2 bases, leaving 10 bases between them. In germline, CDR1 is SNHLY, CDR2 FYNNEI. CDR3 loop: CASSEAGVGTNEKLFF. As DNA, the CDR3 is TGTGCCAGCAGTGAAGCGGGAGTCGGTACTAATGAAAAACTGTTTTTT.

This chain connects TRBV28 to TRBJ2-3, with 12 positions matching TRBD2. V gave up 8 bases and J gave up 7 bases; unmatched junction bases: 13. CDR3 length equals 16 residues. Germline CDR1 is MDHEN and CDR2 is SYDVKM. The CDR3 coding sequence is TGTGCCAGCCAACGAGGGACTAGCGGGCTCCTTTATACGCAGTATTTT. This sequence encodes CASQRGTSGLLYTQYF.

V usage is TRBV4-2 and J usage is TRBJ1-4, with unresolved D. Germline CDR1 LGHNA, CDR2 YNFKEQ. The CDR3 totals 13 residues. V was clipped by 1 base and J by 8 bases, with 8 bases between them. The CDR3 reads CASSQVEGEKLFF. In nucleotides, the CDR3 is TGTGCCAGCAGCCAAGTGGAGGGAGAAAAACTGTTTTTT.

The CDR3 region is CASTLLVRNSPLHF. CDR3 bases: TGTGCCAGCACTCTGCTTGTCAGGAATTCACCCCTCCACTTT. The rearrangement uses TRBV6-5 and TRBJ1-6; D is ambiguous. Trimming stripped 7 bases from V and 7 bases from J, with 14 bases between. Germline assignment: CDR1 MNHEY and CDR2 SVGAGI. CDR3 length equals 14 residues.

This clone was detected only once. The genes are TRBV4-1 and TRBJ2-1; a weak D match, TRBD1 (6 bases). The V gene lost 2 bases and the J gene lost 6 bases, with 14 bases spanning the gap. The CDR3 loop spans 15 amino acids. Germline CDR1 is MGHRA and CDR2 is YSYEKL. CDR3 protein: CASSQRLTGGNEQFF. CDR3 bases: TGCGCCAGCAGCCAACGCCTGACAGGCGGCAATGAGCAGTTCTTC.

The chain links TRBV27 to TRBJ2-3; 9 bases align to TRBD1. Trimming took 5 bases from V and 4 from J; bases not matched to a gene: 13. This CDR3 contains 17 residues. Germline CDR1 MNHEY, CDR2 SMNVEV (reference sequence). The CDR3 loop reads CASSPYPGQGIPDTQYF. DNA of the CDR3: TGTGCCAGCAGTCCCTACCCGGGACAGGGTATCCCAGATACGCAGTATTTT.

The DNA of the CDR3 is TGTGCCAGCAGTTACTCGAACAGTATCTCTGGAAACACCATATATTTT. As protein: CASSYSNSISGNTIYF. This chain joins TRBV6-6 and TRBJ1-3; unclear D gene. The CDR3 loop spans 16 amino acids. The V end was cut by 0 bases, the J end by 0 bases, with 9 bases between. Germline V gene sequence: CDR1 MNHNY, CDR2 SVGAGI (reference sequence).

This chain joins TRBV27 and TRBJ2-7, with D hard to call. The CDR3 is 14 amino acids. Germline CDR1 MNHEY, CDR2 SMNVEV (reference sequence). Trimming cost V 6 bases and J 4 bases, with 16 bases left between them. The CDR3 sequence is CASSIQGLVYEQYF. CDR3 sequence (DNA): TGTGCCAGCAGCATACAAGGCCTAGTTTACGAGCAGTACTTC.

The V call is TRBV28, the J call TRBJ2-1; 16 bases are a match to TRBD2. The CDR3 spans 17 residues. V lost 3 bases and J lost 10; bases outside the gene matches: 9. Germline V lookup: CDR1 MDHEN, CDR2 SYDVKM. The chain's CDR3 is CASSLPLGTSGRAEQFF. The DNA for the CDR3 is TGTGCCAGCAGTTTGCCTCTAGGGACTAGCGGGAGGGCGGAGCAGTTCTTC.

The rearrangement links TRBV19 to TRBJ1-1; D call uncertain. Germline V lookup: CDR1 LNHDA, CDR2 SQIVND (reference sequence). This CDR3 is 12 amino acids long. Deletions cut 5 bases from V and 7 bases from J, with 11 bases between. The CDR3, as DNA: TGTGCCAGTAGTCCTCCTGGGCGTGAAGCTTTCTTT. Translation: CASSPPGREAFF.

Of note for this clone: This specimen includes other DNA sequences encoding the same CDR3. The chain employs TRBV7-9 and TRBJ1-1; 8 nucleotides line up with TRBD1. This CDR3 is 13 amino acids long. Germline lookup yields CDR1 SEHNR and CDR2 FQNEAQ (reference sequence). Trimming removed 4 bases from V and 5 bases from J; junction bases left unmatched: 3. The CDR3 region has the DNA TGTGCCAGCAGCTCACAGGGGGGAACTGAAGCTTTCTTT. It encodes CASSSQGGTEAFF.

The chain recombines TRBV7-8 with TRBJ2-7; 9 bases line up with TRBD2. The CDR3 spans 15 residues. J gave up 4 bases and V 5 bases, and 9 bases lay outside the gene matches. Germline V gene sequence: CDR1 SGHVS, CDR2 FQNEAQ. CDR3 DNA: TGTGCCAGCAGCCCCCTGGCTAGCGGGGAATACGAGCAGTACTTC. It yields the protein CASSPLASGEYEQYF.

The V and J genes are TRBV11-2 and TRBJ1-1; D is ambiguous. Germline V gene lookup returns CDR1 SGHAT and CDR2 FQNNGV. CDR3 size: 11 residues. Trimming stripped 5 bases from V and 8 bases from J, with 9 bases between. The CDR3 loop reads CASSGRQEAFF. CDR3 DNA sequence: TGTGCCAGCAGCGGAAGACAAGAAGCTTTCTTT.

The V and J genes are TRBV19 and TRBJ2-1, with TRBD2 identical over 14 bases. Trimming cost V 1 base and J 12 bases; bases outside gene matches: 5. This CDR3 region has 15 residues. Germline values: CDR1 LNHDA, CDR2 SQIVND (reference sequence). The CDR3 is CASSIGTSGRMGQFF. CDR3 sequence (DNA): TGTGCCAGTAGTATAGGGACTAGCGGGAGGATGGGGCAGTTCTTC.

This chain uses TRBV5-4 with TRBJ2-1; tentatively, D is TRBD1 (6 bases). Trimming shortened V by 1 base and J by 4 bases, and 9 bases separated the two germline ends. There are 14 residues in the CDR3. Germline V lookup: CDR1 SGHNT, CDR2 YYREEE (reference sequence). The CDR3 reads CASSLNGQYNEQFF. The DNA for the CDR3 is TGTGCCAGCAGCTTGAATGGACAGTACAATGAGCAGTTCTTC.

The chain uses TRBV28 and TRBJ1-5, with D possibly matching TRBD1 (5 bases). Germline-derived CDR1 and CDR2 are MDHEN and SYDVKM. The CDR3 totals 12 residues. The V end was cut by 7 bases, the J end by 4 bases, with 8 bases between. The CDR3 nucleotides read TGTGCCAGCATGGGGGGAAATCAGCCCCAGCATTTT. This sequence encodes CASMGGNQPQHF.

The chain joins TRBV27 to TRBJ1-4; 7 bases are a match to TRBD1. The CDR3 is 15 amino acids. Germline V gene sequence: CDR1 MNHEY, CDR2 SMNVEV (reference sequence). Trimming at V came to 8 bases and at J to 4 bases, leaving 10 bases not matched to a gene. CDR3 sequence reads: CASGRPGQINEKLFF. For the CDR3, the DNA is TGTGCCAGCGGGCGACCGGGACAGATTAATGAAAAACTGTTTTTT.

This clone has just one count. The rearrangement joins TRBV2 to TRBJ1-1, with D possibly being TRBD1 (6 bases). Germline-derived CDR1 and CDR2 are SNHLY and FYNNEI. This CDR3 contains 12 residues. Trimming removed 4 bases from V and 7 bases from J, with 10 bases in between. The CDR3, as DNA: TGTGCCAGCAGTGCACAGGGCCTTGAAGCTTTCTTT. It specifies CASSAQGLEAFF.